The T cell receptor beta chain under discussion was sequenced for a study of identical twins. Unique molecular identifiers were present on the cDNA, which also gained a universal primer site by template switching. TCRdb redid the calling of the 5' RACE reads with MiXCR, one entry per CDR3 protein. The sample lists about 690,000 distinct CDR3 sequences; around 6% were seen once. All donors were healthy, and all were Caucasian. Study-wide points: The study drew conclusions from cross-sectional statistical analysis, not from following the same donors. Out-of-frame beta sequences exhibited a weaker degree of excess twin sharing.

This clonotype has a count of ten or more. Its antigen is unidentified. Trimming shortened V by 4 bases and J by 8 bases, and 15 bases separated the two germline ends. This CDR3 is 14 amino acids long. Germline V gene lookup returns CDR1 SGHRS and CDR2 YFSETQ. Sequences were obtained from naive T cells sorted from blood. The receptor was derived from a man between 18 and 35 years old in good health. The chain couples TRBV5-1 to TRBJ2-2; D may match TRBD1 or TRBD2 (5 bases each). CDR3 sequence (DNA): TGCGCCAGCAGCCTCGGGACCATGTCGGGGGAGCTGTTTTTT. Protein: CASSLGTMSGELFF. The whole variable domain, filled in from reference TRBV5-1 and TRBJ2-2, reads KAGVTQTPRYLIKTRGQQVTLSCSPISGHRSVSWYQQTPGQGLQFLFEYFSETQRNKGNFPGRFSGRQFSNSRSEMNVSTLELGDSALYLCASSLGTMSGELFFGEGSRLTVL.